The rows below give T cell receptor beta chains drawn from one sample of a study of blood T cell repertoires in COVID-19. Sequencing used immunoSEQ multiplex PCR; TCRdb keeps in-frame clones, though not all of them. The sample has roughly 150,000 clones; roughly 91% are singletons. Material for sequencing was peripheral blood. Receptor source: a man in his fifties who had recovered from COVID-19. Both conserved end residues are part of each CDR3. D genes are given only for firm matches. Expanded clones get a size class; other rows say once, few or many, or leave the size out.

.	TRBV27	TRBJ2-7	.	CASSLRASPYEQYF	TGTGCCAGCAGTCTGCGGGCCAGTCCCTACGAGCAGTACTTC
.	TRBV11-2	TRBJ2-5	TRBD2	CASSSRGARETQYF	TGTGCCAGCAGCTCGCGGGGGGCCCGAGAGACCCAGTACTTC
.	TRBV27	TRBJ1-2	.	CASSLGPGYKSPNYGYTF	TGTGCCAGCAGTTTAGGGCCAGGGTATAAATCTCCTAACTATGGCTACACCTTC
.	TRBV6-2/TRBV6-3	TRBJ2-7	TRBD2	CASSRLAGAYEQYF	TGTGCCAGCAGTCGACTAGCGGGAGCCTACGAGCAGTACTTC
.	TRBV5-1	TRBJ1-6	TRBD1	CASSPAGGINSPLHF	TGCGCCAGCAGTCCGGCAGGGGGTATCAATTCACCCCTCCACTTT
.	TRBV4-3	TRBJ1-1	.	CASSQWGFSTGNTEAFF	TGCGCCAGCAGCCAATGGGGATTTTCGACAGGGAACACTGAAGCTTTCTTT
.	TRBV29-1	TRBJ2-7	.	CSVSWGVYEQYF	TGCAGCGTTTCCTGGGGCGTCTACGAGCAGTACTTC
.	TRBV9	TRBJ1-3	TRBD1	CASSVDGQGSPNTIYF	TGTGCCAGCAGCGTAGATGGACAGGGTTCCCCAAACACCATATATTTT
.	TRBV27	TRBJ2-1	.	CASSLSPIRVPILYEQFF	TGTGCCAGCAGTTTATCGCCTATACGAGTCCCAATACTCTATGAGCAGTTCTTC
.	TRBV18	TRBJ2-3	TRBD2	CASSLRAGGVGTDTQYF	TGTGCCAGCTCACTCAGAGCGGGAGGCGTGGGCACAGATACGCAGTATTTT
.	TRBV7-2	TRBJ2-3	TRBD1	CASSTGTVGDTQYF	TGTGCCAGCAGCACCGGGACAGTAGGAGATACGCAGTATTTT
.	TRBV3-1/TRBV3-2	TRBJ2-1	TRBD2	CASSLSGGEQFF	TGTGCCAGCAGCCTCAGCGGGGGGGAGCAGTTCTTC
.	TRBV18	TRBJ1-1	.	CASSPRQENTEAFF	TGTGCCAGCTCACCTCGCCAGGAAAACACTGAAGCTTTCTTT
.	TRBV11-2	TRBJ2-2	TRBD1	CATAGWTDRGRTGELFF	TGTGCCACAGCAGGATGGACGGACAGGGGGCGCACCGGGGAGCTGTTTTTT
.	TRBV10-1	TRBJ2-1	TRBD2	CASMGSGRVANEQFF	TGCGCCAGCATGGGGAGCGGGAGGGTGGCCAATGAGCAGTTCTTC
many	TRBV5-6	TRBJ1-1	.	CASSLVGDYLSAFF	TGTGCCAGCAGCTTGGTAGGAGACTACTTGAGTGCTTTCTTT
.	TRBV4-3	TRBJ1-1	.	CASSQDQSKKNTEAFF	TGCGCCAGCAGCCAAGATCAAAGCAAGAAGAACACTGAAGCTTTCTTT
.	TRBV13	TRBJ1-6	.	CASSLQGYNSPLHF	TGTGCCAGCAGCTTACAGGGATATAATTCACCCCTCCACTTT
.	TRBV5-6	TRBJ2-7	TRBD1	CASSSLTGTVTYEQYF	TGTGCCAGCAGCTCTTTAACCGGGACAGTGACCTACGAGCAGTACTTC
.	TRBV10-2	TRBJ1-2	TRBD1	CASSENRGNYGYTF	TGCGCCAGCAGTGAGAACAGGGGGAACTATGGCTACACCTTC
few	TRBV5-1	TRBJ2-2	TRBD2	CASRWGSGANTGELFF	TGCGCCAGCAGATGGGGTAGCGGGGCGAACACCGGGGAGCTGTTTTTT
.	TRBV7-6	TRBJ2-7	.	CASSLRRGEAYEQYF	TGTGCCAGCAGCTTACGGCGCGGGGAGGCCTACGAGCAGTACTTC
.	TRBV29-1	TRBJ1-2	.	CSVEGGGSYGYTF	TGCAGCGTTGAAGGCGGAGGCAGCTATGGCTACACCTTC
.	TRBV6-5	TRBJ1-3	.	CASTLGRGGNTIYF	TGTGCCAGCACCCTAGGGAGGGGCGGAAACACCATATATTTT
.	TRBV5-8	TRBJ2-1	TRBD1	CATAGTGNRNEQFF	TGTGCCACTGCCGGGACAGGGAACCGGAATGAGCAGTTCTTC
few	TRBV11-2	TRBJ1-2	.	CASSLQFTVTF	TGTGCCAGCAGCCTACAGTTCACGGTCACCTTC